Following are 7 T cell receptor beta chains from one sample sequenced in a study of tumor-infiltrating lymphocytes in oesophageal squamous cell carcinoma. One entry per CDR3 protein results from TCRdb running MiXCR on the PCR reads. Among 9,500 to 12,000 distinct CDR3 sequences listed, about three fifths were seen once. Material for sequencing was esophageal tumor tissue. The receptors were sampled from a male donor with esophageal squamous cell carcinoma.

In this sample, this clonotype turned up once. Given a much more abundant clone one base away, this may be a read error. V usage is TRBV6-6 and J usage is TRBJ2-1; 14 positions match TRBD2. The length of the CDR3 is 16 residues. The germline CDR1 and CDR2 sequences are MNHNY and SVGAGI (reference sequence). V dropped 5 bases and J dropped 13; count of bases not matched to a gene: 13. CDR3 DNA sequence: TGTGCCAGCAGTCGGACGACTAGCGGGAGGGGGGAGACCCAGTTCTTC. This sequence encodes CASSRTTSGRGETQFF.

A few counts support this clonotype. The J gene is TRBJ2-5, the V gene TRBV7-3; 9 positions agree with TRBD2. The DNA end lines up better with TRBJ2-1; the J call may be wrong. This CDR3 is built from 15 residues. Germline assignment: CDR1 SGHTA and CDR2 FQGTGA. CDR3 sequence reads: CASSPSSGAQGEQFF. The CDR3 nucleotides are TGTGCCAGCAGCCCCTCTAGCGGGGCTCAGGGCGAGCAGTTCTTC.

The chain joins TRBV11-2 to TRBJ2-5; either TRBD1 or TRBD2 may fit D (6 bases each). Trimming stripped 5 bases from V and 4 bases from J, with 26 bases between. The CDR3 length is 18 residues. Germline V CDR1 and CDR2: SGHAT, FQNNGV. The CDR3 DNA reads as TGTGCCAGCAGCCTACGTCCGGGGGCGAAAGGGGTTTTAGAGACCCAGTACTTC. Translating it yields CASSLRPGAKGVLETQYF.

This clonotype was counted a few times. The rearrangement joins TRBV7-6 to TRBJ2-7; D is undetermined. The CDR3 contains 12 residues. The V end lost 0 bases, the J end lost 2 bases, and 2 bases lay between the germline ends. Germline loops: CDR1 SGHVS, CDR2 FNYEAQ. The CDR3 DNA reads as TGTGCCAGCAGCTTAGCGCCCTACGAGCAGTACTTC. Translating it yields CASSLAPYEQYF.

This clonotype turned up a few times. The chain has TRBV7-2 and TRBJ1-2, with TRBD1 matching over 8 bases. Per the germline V gene, CDR1 is SGHTA and CDR2 is FQGNSA. This CDR3 comprises 14 residues. V lost 5 bases to trimming and J lost 5 bases; unmatched junction nucleotides: 7. The chain's CDR3 is CASSPDRGTYGYTF. CDR3 coding DNA: TGTGCCAGCAGCCCCGACAGGGGAACATATGGCTACACCTTC.

This chain uses TRBV12-3 or TRBV12-4 with TRBJ1-4; 9 nucleotides line up with TRBD1. J lost 10 bases, V lost 1 base, and 7 bases had no gene match. CDR3 length: 15 residues. CDR3 in DNA: TGTGCCAGCAGTTTAGTAGGGACAGGGTCAGTAAAACTGTTTTTT. Amino acids: CASSLVGTGSVKLFF.

Here the CDR3 DNA reads TGTGCCAGCAGCTTAGGGGGCTTGGTCAACAATGAGCAGTTCTTC. Amino acids: CASSLGGLVNNEQFF. The chain combines TRBV7-6 with TRBJ2-7, with D tentatively TRBD1 (5 bases). With the DNA end fitting TRBJ2-1 better, the J assignment may be wrong. The germline V gene encodes CDR1 SGHVS and CDR2 FNYEAQ. The CDR3 has 15 residues.